This T cell receptor beta chain was documented in a study of cytomegalovirus exposure and HLA in healthy donors. General study findings and limits: Serostatus for CMV was the only available immune exposure information. Most TCR sequences were uncommon, yet certain public TCRs appeared in many donors.

Looked up from germline, CDR1 is MNHEY and CDR2 is SVGAGI. There are 14 residues in the CDR3. Losses at the gene ends were 7 bases for V and 5 bases for J; bases not matched to a gene: 4. This clone was picked up one time. The antigen remains undetermined. The PCR had 60 Vbeta and 13 Jbeta primers. Produced via immunoSEQ multiplex PCR; TCRdb's table is partial and in-frame only. The repertoire holds under 110,000 clones, roughly 73% seen once, with 2% to 3% in the top ten. V usage is TRBV6-5 and J usage is TRBJ2-3, with 12 bases matching TRBD2. The specimen sequenced was PBMCs. The origin of this receptor is a middle-aged man in good health and CMV-seronegative. The DNA of the CDR3 is TGTGCCAGCACAAGACTAGCGGGGGTAGATACGCAGTATTTT. Translated: CASTRLAGVDTQYF.